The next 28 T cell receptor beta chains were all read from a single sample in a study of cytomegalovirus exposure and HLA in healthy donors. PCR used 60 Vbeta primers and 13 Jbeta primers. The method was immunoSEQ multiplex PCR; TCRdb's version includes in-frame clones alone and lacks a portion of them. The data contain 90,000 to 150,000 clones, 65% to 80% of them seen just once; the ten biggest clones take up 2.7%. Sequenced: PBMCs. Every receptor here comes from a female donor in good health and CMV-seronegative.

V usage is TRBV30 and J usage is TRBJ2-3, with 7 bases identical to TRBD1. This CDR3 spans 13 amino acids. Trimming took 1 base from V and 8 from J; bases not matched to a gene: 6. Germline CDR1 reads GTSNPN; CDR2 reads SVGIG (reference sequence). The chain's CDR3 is CAWSAGGGGTQYF. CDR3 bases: TGTGCCTGGAGTGCAGGGGGTGGAGGTACGCAGTATTTT.

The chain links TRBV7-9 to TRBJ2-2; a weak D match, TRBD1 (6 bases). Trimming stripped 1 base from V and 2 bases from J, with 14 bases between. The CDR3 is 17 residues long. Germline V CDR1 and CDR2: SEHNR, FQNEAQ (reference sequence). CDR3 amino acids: CASSLVSWGRNTGELFF. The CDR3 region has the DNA TGTGCCAGCAGCTTAGTTAGCTGGGGGCGCAACACCGGGGAGCTGTTTTTT.

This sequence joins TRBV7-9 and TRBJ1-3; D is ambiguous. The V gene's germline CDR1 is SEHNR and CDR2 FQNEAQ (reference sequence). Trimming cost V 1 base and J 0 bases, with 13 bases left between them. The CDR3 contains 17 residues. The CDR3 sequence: CASSLDHGRVSGNTIYF. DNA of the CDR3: TGTGCCAGCAGCTTAGACCACGGGAGGGTCTCTGGAAACACCATATATTTT.

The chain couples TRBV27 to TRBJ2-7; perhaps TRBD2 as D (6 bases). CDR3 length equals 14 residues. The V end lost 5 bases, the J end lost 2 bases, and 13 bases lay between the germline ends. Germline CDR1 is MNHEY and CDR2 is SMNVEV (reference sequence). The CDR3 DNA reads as TGTGCCAGCAGTATCGGGGACTCCACCTACGAGCAGTACTTC. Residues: CASSIGDSTYEQYF.

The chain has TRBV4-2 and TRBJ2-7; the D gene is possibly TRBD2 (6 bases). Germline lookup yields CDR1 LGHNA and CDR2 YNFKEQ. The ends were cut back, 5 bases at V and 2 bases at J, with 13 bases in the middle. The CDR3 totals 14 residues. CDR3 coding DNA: TGTGCCAGCAGCGGACGGGACTTAACCTACGAGCAGTACTTC. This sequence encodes CASSGRDLTYEQYF.

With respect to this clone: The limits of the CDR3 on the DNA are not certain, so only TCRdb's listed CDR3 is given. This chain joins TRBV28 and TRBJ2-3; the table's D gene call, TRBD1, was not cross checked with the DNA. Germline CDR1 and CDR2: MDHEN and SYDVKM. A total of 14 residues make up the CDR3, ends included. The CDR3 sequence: CASSVGTGSPVRYF.

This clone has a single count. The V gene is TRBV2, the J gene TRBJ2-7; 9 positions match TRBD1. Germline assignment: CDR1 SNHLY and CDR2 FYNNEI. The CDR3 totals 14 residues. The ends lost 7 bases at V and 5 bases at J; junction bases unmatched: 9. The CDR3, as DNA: TGTGCCAGCACTCTACCGGGACAGGGAAACGAGCAGTACTTC. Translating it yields CASTLPGQGNEQYF.

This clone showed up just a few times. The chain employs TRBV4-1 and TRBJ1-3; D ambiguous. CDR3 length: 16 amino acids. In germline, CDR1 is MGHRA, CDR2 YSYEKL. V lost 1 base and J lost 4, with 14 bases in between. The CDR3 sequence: CASSQGMGSGGNTIYF. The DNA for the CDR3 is TGCGCCAGCAGCCAAGGAATGGGATCGGGGGGAAACACCATATATTTT.

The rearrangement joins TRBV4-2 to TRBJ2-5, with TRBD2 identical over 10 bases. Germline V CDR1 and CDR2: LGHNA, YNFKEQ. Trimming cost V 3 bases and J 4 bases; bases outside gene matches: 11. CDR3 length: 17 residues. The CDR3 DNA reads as TGTGCCAGCAGCCAGACCAACGTAGCGGGAGGATTAGAGACCCAGTACTTC. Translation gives CASSQTNVAGGLETQYF.

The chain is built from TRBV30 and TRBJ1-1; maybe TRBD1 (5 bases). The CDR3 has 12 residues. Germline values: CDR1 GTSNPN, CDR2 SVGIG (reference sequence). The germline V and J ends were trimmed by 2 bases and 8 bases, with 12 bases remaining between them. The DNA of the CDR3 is TGTGCCTGGAGTCCCAGGGTTGTAGAAGCTTTCTTT. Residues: CAWSPRVVEAFF. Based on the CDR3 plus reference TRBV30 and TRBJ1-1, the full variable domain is SQTIHQWPATLVQPVGSPLSLECTVEGTSNPNLYWYRQAAGRGLQLLFYSVGIGQISSEVPQNLSASRPQDRQFILSSKKLLLSDSGFYLCAWSPRVVEAFFGQGTRLTVV.

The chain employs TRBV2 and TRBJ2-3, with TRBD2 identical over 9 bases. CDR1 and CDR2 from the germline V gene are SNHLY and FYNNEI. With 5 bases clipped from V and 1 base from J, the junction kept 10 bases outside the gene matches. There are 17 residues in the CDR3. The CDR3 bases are TGTGCCAGCAGTCTTCGGACCATAGCGGGGGGCACAGATACGCAGTATTTT. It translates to CASSLRTIAGGTDTQYF.

This CDR3 reads CASTRTRAISGTTNEKLFF. In nucleotides, the CDR3 is TGTGCCAGCACCCGGACCCGAGCGATCAGCGGCACAACTAATGAAAAACTGTTTTTT. This chain links TRBV7-8 with TRBJ1-4; D is undetermined. The CDR3 spans 19 residues. Germline CDR1 is SGHVS and CDR2 is FQNEAQ. Trimming cost V 7 bases and J 0 bases, with 24 bases left between them.

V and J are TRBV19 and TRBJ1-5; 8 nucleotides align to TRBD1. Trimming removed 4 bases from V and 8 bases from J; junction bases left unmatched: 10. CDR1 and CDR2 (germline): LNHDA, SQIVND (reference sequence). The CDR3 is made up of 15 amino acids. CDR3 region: CASSTVGQVMKPQHF. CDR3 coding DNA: TGTGCCAGTAGTACGGTGGGACAGGTTATGAAGCCCCAGCATTTT. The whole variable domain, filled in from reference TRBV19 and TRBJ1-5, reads DGGITQSPKYLFRKEGQNVTLSCEQNLNHDAMYWYRQDPGQGLRLIYYSQIVNDFQKGDIAEGYSVSREKKESFPLTVTSAQKNPTAFYLCASSTVGQVMKPQHFGDGTRLSIL.

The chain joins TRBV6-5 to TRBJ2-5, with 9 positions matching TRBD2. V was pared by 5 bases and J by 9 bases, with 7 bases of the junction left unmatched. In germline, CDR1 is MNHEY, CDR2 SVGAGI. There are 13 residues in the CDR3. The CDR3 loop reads CASSSGGRVAQYF. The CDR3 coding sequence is TGTGCCAGCAGTAGCGGGGGGCGGGTAGCCCAGTACTTC.

As DNA, the CDR3 is TGTGCCGGGCGGGGGGCCTACAATGAGCAGTTCTTC. This gives the protein CAGRGAYNEQFF. The chain recombines TRBV6-5 with TRBJ2-1; 8 bases are a match to TRBD2. The germline V gene has CDR1 MNHEY and CDR2 SVGAGI. This CDR3 spans 12 amino acids. After removal of 11 bases from V and 2 bases from J, the junction contained 2 bases not matched to a gene.

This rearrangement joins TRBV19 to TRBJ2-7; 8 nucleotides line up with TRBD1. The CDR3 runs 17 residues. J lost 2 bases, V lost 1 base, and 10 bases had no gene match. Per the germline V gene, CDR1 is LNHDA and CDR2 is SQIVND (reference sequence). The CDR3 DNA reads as TGTGCCAGTAGTATAGCACGGCAGGGGGCCTCTCCCTACGAGCAGTACTTC. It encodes CASSIARQGASPYEQYF.

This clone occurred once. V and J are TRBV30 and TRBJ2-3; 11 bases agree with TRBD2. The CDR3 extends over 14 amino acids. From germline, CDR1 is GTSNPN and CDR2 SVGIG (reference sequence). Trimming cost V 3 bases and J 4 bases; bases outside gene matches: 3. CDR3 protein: CAWRGTSGPDTQYF. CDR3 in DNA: TGTGCCTGGAGAGGGACTAGCGGTCCAGATACGCAGTATTTT.

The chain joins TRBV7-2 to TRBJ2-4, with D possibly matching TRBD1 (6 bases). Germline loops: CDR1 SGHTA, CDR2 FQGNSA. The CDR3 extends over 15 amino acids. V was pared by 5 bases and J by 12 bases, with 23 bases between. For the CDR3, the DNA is TGTGCCAGCAGCCGTGTCCCAGGGGCTCTTTTCGCTCAGTACTTC. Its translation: CASSRVPGALFAQYF.

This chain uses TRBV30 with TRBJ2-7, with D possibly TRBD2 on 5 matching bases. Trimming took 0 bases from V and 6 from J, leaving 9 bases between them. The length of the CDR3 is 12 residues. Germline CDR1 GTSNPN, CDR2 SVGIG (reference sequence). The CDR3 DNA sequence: TGTGCCTGGAGTGTAGGCGGGTCCGAGCAGTACTTC. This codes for CAWSVGGSEQYF.

Written as DNA, the CDR3 is TGTGCCAGCAGTTTAAATCAGCCCCAGCATTTT. It is translated as CASSLNQPQHF. The chain is built from TRBV2 and TRBJ1-5; D is undetermined. Trimming cost V 5 bases and J 4 bases, with 3 bases left between them. CDR1 and CDR2 from the germline V gene are SNHLY and FYNNEI. The CDR3 length is 11 residues.

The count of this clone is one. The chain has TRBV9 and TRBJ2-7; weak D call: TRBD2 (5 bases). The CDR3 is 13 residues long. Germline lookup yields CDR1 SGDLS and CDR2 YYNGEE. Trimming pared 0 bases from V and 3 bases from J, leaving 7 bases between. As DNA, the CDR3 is TGTGCCAGCAGCGTAGGAGGGTACTACGAGCAGTACTTC. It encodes CASSVGGYYEQYF. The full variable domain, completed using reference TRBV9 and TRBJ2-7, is DSGVTQTPKHLITATGQRVTLRCSPRSGDLSVYWYQQSLDQGLQFLIQYYNGEERAKGNILERFSAQQFPDLHSELNLSSLELGDSALYFCASSVGGYYEQYFGPGTRLTVT.

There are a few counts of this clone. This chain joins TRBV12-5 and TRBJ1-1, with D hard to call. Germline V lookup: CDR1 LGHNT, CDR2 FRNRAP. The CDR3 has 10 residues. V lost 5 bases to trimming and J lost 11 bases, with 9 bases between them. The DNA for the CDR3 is TGTGCTAGTGGTCTTCCGGGGGCTTTCTTT. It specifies CASGLPGAFF.

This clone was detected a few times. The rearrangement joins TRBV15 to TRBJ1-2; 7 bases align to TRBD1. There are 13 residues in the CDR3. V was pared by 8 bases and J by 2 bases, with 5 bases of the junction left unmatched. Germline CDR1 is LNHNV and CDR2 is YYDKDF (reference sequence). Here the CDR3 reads CATGTDPNYGYTF. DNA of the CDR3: TGTGCCACCGGGACAGATCCCAACTATGGCTACACCTTC. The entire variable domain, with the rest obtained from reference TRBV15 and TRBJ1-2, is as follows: DAMVIQNPRYQVTQFGKPVTLSCSQTLNHNVMYWYQQKSSQAPKLLFHYYDKDFNNEADTPDNFQSRRPNTSFCFLDIRSPGLGDTAMYLCATGTDPNYGYTFGSGTRLTVV.

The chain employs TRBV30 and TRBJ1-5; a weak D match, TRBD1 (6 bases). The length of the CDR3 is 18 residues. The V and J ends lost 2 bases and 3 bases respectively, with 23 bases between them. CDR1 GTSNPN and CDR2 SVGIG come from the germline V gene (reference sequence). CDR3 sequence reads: CAWSRRAGEGRFNQPQHF. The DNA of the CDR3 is TGTGCCTGGAGTCGGCGGGCAGGGGAAGGTCGTTTCAATCAGCCCCAGCATTTT. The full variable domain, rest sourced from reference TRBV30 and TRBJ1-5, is SQTIHQWPATLVQPVGSPLSLECTVEGTSNPNLYWYRQAAGRGLQLLFYSVGIGQISSEVPQNLSASRPQDRQFILSSKKLLLSDSGFYLCAWSRRAGEGRFNQPQHFGDGTRLSIL.

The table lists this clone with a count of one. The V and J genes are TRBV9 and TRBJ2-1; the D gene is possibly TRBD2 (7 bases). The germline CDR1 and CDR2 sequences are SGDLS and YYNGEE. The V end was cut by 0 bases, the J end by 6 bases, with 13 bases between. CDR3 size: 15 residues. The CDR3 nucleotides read TGTGCCAGCAGCGTAGTTTGGGGGGGGGCCAATGAGCAGTTCTTC. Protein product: CASSVVWGGANEQFF.

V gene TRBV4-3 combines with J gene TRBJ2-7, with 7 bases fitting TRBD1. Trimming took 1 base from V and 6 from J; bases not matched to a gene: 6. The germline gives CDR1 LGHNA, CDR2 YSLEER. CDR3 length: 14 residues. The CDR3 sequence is CASSQVQGVGEQYF. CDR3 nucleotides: TGCGCCAGCAGCCAAGTCCAGGGGGTGGGCGAGCAGTACTTC.

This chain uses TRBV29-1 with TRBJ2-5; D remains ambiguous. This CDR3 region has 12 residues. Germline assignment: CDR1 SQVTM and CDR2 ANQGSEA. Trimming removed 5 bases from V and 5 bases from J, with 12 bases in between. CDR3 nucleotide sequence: TGCAGCGTTTGGGCCCCCGATGAGACCCAGTACTTC. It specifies CSVWAPDETQYF.

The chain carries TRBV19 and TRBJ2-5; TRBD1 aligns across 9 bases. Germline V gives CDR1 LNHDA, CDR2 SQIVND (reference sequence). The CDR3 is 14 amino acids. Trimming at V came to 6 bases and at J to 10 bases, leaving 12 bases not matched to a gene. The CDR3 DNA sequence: TGTGCCAGTAGCAGTCTCCCGACAGGGGGGGACCAGTACTTC. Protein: CASSSLPTGGDQYF.